One T cell receptor (beta chain) is described in this entry. Which antigen it targets is not known. Base qualities were left out, and no much larger clone turns up one base away. The data are from a study of T cell responses to AZD1222 COVID-19 vaccine (dated by TCRdb to about 2021). Regarding the complete study: AZD1222 recipients with second doses at about 4 weeks or about 12 weeks were pooled, because spike-specific TCR depth and breadth did not differ between schedules. TCR sequencing was performed for 230 to 250 trial participants, of whom roughly 200 were given two doses of AZD1222 and approximately 25 were given two doses of MenACWY control vaccine. Enrollment into the trials was organized by age into subgroups of 18-55, 56-69 and 70-plus years, and those subgroups contained 148, 28 and 57 TCR-sequenced participants, respectively.

The CDR3 regions of human TCRbeta chains were analyzed by immunosequencing. The paper's data handling went like this. Repertoire TCRs were checked for matches against a reference library of SARS-CoV-2-specific TCRs that had been generated using the MIRA antigen-specificity platform. Breadth meant the fraction of unique TCRs that were SARS-CoV-2-associated, whereas depth meant the fraction of total T cells that were SARS-CoV-2-associated. Each spike-specific TCR was assigned to its reactive spike region and to a CD4 or CD8 class using the MIRA data. Log10-transformed breadth and depth values were compared by one-way ANOVA with Sidak's multiple comparisons tests. This immuneACCESS table, as held by TCRdb, lists in-frame sequences with V and J called but not all clones. Of the missing ones, under half trace to an unresolved V gene in checked studies; the others have no known cause. The DNA was the basis for D and trimming; V, J and clone size are from that table. This sample gives around 120,000 clones in total; about 92% of them show up just once. The ten largest account for roughly 1.3% of the sample.

On the study overall, not on this receptor specifically: Epitopes outside the regions mutated in the B.1.351 and B.1.1.7 variants were reportedly recognized by nearly half of the unique spike-specific TCRs. Most participants were white British and females outnumbered males, and the authors suggested that clonal diversity may have been underestimated. The whole spike protein was spanned by vaccine-associated CD4 TCRs, and dominant responses were seen in regions 160-218 and 743-854. Conclusions about previously exposed vaccinees are limited because only a handful of AZD1222 recipients were SARS-CoV-2 seropositive at baseline. After two AZD1222 doses, spike-specific TCR breadth and depth were significantly higher than at day 0 and than in MenACWY recipients. In the small 56-69-year group, the increase in depth fell short of significance, most likely because of low power. Because no samples from the day 14 peak response were available, repertoires could be characterized only after the peak T cell response.

Interpreted using the paper, the time point label stands for: baseline before first vaccination. Samples from vaccinated people were obtained from the UK trials COV001 and COV002, which included a single-blind randomized controlled phase 2/3 trial of AZD1222 (ChAdOx1 nCoV-19) in healthy adults. For TCRbeta chain sequencing, PBMC samples from trial participants were taken at day 0 and at day 28 after the second dose. The TCR comes from an adult in good health. The specimen was peripheral blood, collected on day 0 of AZD1222 vaccination.

The CDR3 reads as follows: CASSYSRIETDAEQQYF. The DNA sequence follows: TGTGCCAGCAGTTACTCGAGAATAGAGACCGACGCCGAGCAGCAGTACTTC. The chain was built from TRBV6-2 or TRBV6-3 and TRBJ2-7; the D gene is not confidently resolved. Reading the germline V gene gives CDR1 MNHEY and CDR2 SVGEGT. Taken from cysteine to phenylalanine, the CDR3 has 17 residues. Only CDR3 DNA remains: 51 bases, in frame from the first base. V gives up 0 bases and J gives up 8 bases, and the segment between their germline ends measures 23 bases.